What follows describes a single TCR beta chain. Trimming cost V 2 bases and J 5 bases; bases outside gene matches: 5. The CDR3 spans 14 residues. Germline V lookup: CDR1 MNHNS, CDR2 SASEGT. The data originate from a study of blood T cell repertoires in COVID-19. Study context: The United States, Italy and Spain supplied acute and convalescent COVID-19 samples.

Method: immunoSEQ multiplex PCR; TCRdb's copy keeps in-frame clones and lacks some. The sample gives 60,000 to 70,000 clones, about 75% of which show up once; around 50% is in the top ten. The V call is TRBV6-1, the J call TRBJ1-1; the match to TRBD1 covers 7 bases. This TCR was recovered from a woman aged 80 or over with acute or convalescent COVID-19. Sequencing was done on a sample of peripheral blood. The CDR3 loop is CASSELVRGTEAFF. DNA for the CDR3: TGTGCCAGCAGTGAACTAGTCAGGGGGACTGAAGCTTTCTTT.